This T cell receptor beta chain derives from a study of post-analysis software for immune sequencing data. Study-level findings and limits: Five or six TRBV segments, TRBV5-6, TRBV5-1 and TRBV20-1 among them, were found more frequent in patients than controls.

Presence of unique molecular identifiers characterized the TCR beta cDNA libraries. MiXCR was run by TCRdb on the PCR reads, yielding one entry per CDR3 protein. The data show roughly 800,000 distinct CDR3 sequences, about 45% seen once. Note on this clonotype: Its target is not known.

The CDR3 is 16 amino acids. Looked up from germline, CDR1 is GTSNPN and CDR2 is SVGIG (reference sequence). After removal of 7 bases from V and 0 bases from J, the junction contained 8 bases not matched to a gene. The clonotype comes from a girl aged 5-17 years with multiple sclerosis. This sequence joins TRBV30 and TRBJ2-1, with 11 bases lining up with TRBD2. The sample taken for sequencing was blood. The CDR3 nucleotides read TGTGCCTCCACGACTAGCGGGGAAAGCTCCTACAATGAGCAGTTCTTC. This translates into CASTTSGESSYNEQFF.